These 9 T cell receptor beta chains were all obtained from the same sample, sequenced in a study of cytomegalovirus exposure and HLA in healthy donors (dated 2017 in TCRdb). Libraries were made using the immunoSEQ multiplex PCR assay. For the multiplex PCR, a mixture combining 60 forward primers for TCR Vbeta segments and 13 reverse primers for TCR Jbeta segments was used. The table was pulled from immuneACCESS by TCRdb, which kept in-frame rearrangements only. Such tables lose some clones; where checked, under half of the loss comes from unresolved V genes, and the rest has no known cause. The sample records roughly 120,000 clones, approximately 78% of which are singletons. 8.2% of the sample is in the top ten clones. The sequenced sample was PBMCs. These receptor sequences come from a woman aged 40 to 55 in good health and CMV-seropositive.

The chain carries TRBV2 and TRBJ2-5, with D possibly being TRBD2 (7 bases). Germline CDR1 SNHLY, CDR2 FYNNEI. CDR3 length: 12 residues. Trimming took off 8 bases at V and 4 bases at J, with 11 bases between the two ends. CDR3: CASGGARETQYF. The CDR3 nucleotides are TGTGCCAGCGGGGGGGCGAGAGAGACCCAGTACTTC.

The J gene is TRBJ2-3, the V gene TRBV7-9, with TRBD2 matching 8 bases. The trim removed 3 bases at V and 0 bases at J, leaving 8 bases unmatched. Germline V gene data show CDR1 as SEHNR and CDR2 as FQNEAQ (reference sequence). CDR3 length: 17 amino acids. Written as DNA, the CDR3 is TGTGCCAGCAGCTTCCCCTCCAGCGGGGGAAGCACAGATACGCAGTATTTT. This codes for CASSFPSSGGSTDTQYF.

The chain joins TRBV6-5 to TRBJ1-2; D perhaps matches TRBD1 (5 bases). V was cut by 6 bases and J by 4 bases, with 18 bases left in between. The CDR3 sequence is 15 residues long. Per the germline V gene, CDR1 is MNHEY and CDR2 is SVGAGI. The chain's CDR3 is CASSRAGGGGYGYTF. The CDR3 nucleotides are TGTGCCAGCAGCCGCGCAGGCGGGGGTGGCTATGGCTACACCTTC.

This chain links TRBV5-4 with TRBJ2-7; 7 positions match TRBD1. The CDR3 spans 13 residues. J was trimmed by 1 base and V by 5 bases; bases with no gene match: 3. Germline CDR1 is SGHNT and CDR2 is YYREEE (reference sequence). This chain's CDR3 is CASREQGSYEQYF. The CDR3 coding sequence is TGTGCCAGCAGGGAACAGGGGTCCTACGAGCAGTACTTC.

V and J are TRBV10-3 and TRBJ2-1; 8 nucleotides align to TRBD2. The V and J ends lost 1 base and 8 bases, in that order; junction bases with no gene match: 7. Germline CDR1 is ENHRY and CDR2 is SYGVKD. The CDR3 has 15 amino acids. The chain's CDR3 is CAISEYGGASDEQFF. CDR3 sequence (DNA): TGTGCCATCAGTGAGTACGGGGGGGCTAGCGATGAGCAGTTCTTC.

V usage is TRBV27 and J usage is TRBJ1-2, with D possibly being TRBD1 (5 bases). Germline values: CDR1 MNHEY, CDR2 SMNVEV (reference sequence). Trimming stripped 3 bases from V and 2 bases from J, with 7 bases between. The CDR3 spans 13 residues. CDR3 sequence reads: CASSFGHNYGYTF. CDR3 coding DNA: TGTGCCAGCAGTTTCGGACACAACTATGGCTACACCTTC.

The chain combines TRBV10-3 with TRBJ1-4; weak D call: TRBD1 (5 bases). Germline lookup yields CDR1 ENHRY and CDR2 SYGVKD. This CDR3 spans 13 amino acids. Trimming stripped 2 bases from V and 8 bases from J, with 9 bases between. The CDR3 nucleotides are TGTGCCATCAGTGAGGTTTCAGGGGAAAAACTGTTTTTT. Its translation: CAISEVSGEKLFF.

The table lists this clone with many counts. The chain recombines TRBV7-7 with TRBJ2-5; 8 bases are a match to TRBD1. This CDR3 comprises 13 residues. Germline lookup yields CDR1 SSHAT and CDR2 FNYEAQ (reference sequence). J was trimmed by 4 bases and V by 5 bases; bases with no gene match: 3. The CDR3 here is CASSPGQGETQYF. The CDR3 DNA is TGTGCCAGCAGCCCTGGACAGGGAGAGACCCAGTACTTC.

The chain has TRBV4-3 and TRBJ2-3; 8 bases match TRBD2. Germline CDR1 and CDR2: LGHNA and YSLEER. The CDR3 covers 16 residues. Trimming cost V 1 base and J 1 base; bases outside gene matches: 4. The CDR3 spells CASSQVWRGGTDTQYF. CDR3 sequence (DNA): TGCGCCAGCAGCCAAGTGTGGCGGGGGGGCACAGATACGCAGTATTTT.